This T cell receptor (beta chain) originates from a study of blood T cell repertoires in COVID-19. Study-wide background: The analysed material was cDNA or gDNA that came from T cells, B-cell-depleted T cells, or PBMCs.

Germline trimming cut 6 bases from V and 0 bases from J; bases unmatched to any gene: 2. Germline loops: CDR1 SQVTM, CDR2 ANQGSEA. This CDR3 contains 12 residues. The data were produced by immunoSEQ multiplex PCR, yet TCRdb's version contains in-frame clones alone and is incomplete. The sample includes over 110,000 clones, about 80% of them seen just once. This sequence originates from a man in his 70s who had recovered from COVID-19. The rearrangement joins TRBV29-1 to TRBJ2-7; 7 bases match TRBD1. The sequenced material came from peripheral blood. This CDR3 is CSVWTGSYEQYF. CDR3 DNA sequence: TGCAGCGTCTGGACAGGCTCCTACGAGCAGTACTTC.